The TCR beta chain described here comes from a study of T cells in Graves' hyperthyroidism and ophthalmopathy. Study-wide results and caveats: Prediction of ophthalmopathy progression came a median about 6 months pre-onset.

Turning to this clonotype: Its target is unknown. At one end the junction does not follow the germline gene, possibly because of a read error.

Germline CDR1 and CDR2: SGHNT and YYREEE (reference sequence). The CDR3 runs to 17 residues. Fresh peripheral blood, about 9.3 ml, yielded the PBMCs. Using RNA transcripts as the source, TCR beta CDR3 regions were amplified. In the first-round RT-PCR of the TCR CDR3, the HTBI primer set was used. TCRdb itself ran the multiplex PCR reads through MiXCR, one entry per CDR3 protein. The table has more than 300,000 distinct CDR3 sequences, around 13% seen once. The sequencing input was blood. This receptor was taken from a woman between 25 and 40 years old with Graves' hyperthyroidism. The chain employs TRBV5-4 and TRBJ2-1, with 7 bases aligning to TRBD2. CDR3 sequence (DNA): TGTGTCAGCAGCTTGGTGGGCGGGAGTCTTCGTCTCAATGAGCAGTTCTTC. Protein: CVSSLVGGSLRLNEQFF.